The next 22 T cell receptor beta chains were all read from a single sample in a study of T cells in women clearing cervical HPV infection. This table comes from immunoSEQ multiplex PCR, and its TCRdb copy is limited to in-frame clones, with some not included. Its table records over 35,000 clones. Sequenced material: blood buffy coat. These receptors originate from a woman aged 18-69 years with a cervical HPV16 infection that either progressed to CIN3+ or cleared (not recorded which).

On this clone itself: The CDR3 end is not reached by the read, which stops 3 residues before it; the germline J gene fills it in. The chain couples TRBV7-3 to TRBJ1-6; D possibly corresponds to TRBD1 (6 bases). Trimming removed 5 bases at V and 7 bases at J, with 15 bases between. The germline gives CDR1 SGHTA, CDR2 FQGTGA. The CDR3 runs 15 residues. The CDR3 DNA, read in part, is TGTGCCAGCAGCCCCAAGACAGGCGGAAATTCACCC. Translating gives CASSPKTGGNSP. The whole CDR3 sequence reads CASSPKTGGNSPLHF.

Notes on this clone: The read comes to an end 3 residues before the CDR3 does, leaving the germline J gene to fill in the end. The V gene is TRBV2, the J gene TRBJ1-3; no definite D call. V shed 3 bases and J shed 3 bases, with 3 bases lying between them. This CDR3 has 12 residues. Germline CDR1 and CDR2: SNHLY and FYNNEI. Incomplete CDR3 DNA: TGTGCCAGCAGTGATAATGGAAACACC. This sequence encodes CASSDNGNT. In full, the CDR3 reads CASSDNGNTIYF.

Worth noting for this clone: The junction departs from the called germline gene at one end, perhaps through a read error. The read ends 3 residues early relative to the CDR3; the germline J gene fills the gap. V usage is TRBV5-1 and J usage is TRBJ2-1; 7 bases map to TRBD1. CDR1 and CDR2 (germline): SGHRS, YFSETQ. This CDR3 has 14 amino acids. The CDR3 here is CASTLVTGFNEQFF. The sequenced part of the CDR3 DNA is TGCGCCAGCACCTTGGTGACAGGGTTCAATGAG.

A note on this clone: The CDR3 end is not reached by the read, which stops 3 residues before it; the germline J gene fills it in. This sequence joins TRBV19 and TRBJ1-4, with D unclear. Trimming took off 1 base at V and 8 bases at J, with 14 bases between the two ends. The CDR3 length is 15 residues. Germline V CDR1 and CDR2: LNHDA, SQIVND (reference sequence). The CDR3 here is CASSIGTEVREKLFF. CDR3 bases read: TGTGCCAGTAGTATAGGAACAGAAGTTCGGGAAAAA.

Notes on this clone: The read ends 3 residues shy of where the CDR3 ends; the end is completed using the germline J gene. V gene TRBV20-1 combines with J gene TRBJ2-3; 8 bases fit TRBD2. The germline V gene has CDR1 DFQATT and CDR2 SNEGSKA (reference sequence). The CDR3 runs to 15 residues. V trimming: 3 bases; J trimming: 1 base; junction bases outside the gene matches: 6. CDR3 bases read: TGCAGTGCTAGCCCGGCGGGGGGCCGCACAGATACG. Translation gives CSASPAGGRTDT. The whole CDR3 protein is CSASPAGGRTDTQYF.

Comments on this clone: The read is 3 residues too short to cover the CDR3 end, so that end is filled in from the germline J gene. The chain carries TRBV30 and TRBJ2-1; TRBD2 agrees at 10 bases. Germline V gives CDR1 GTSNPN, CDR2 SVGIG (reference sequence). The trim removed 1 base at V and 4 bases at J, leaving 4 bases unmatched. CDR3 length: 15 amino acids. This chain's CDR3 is CAWSELAGRYNEQFF. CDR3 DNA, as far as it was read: TGTGCCTGGAGTGAACTAGCGGGAAGATACAATGAG.

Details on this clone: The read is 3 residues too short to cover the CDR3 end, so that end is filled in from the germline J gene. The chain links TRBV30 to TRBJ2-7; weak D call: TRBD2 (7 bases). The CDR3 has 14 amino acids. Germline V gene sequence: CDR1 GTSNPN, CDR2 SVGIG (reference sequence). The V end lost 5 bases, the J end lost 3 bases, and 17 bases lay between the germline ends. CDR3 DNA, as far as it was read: TGTGCCTGGGGGAAGGGGGGGGGTCGCTACGAG. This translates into CAWGKGGGRYE. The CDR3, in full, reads CAWGKGGGRYEQYF. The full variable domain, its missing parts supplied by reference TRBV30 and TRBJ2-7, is SQTIHQWPATLVQPVGSPLSLECTVEGTSNPNLYWYRQAAGRGLQLLFYSVGIGQISSEVPQNLSASRPQDRQFILSSKKLLLSDSGFYLCAWGKGGGRYEQYFGPGTRLTVT.

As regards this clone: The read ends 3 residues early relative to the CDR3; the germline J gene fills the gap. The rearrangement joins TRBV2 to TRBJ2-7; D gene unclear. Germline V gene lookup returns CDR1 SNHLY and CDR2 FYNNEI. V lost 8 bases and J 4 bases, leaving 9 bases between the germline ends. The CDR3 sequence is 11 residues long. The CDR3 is CASSFLYEQYF. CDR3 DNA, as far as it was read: TGTGCCAGCTCCTTCTTGTACGAG.

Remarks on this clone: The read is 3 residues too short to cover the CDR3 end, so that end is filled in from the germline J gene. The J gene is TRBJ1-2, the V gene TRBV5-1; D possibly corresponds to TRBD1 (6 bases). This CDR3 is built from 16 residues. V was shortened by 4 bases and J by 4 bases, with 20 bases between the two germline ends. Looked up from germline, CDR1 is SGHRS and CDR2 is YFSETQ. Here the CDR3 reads CASSLQNQGLGYGYTF. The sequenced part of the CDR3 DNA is TGCGCCAGCAGCCTACAGAACCAGGGGTTGGGCTATGGC.

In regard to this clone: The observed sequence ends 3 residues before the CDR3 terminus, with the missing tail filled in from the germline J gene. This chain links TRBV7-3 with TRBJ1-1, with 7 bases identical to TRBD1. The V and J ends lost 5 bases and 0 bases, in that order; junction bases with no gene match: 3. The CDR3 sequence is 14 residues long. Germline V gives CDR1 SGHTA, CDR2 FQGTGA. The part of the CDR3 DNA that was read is TGTGCCAGCAGCCTCGACAGGGTGAACACTGAA. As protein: CASSLDRVNTE. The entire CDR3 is CASSLDRVNTEAFF.

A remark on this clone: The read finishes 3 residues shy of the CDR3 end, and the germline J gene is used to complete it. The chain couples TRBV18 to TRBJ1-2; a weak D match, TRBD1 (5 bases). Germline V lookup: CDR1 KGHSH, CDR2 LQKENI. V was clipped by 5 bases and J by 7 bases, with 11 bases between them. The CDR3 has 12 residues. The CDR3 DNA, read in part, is TGTGCCAGCTCATATGGGGCACGTGGC. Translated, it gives CASSYGARG. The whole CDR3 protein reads CASSYGARGYTF.

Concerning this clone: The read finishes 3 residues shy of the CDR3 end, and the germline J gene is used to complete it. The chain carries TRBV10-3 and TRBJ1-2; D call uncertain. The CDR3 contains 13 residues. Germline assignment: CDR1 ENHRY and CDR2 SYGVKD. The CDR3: CAIRDGEGDTYTF. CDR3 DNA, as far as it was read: TGTGCCATCAGGGACGGGGAGGGAGATACG.

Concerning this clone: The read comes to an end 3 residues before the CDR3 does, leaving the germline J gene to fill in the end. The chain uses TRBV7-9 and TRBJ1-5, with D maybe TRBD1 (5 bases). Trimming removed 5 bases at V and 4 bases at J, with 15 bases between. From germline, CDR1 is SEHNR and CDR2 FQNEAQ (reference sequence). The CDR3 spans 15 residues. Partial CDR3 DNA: TGTGCCAGCAGCCCCACCGGGGGACTTAATCAGCCC. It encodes CASSPTGGLNQP. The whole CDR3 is CASSPTGGLNQPQHF.

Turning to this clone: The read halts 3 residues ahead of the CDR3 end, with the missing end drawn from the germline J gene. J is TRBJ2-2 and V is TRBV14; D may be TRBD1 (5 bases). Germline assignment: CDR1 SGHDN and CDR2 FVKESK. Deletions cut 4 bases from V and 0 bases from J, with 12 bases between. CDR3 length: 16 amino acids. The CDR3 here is CASSRQNLPNTGELFF. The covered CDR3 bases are TGTGCCAGCAGCCGACAGAATCTCCCGAACACCGGGGAG.

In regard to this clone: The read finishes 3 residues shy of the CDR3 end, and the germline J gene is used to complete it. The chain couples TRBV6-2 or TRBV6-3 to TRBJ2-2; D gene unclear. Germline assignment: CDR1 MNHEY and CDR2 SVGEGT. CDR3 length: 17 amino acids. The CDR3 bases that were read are TGTGCCAGCAGTTACCCCTCAGCCTACCCAACTAATGAAAAG. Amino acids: CASSYPSAYPTNEK. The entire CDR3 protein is CASSYPSAYPTNEKLFF.

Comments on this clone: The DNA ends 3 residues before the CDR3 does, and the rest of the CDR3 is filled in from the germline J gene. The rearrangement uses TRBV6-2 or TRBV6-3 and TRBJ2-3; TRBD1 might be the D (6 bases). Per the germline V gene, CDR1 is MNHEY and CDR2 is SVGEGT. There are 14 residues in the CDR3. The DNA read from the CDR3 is TGTGCCAGCAGTTACAAGGGGGTCAATCAGCCG. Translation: CASSYKGVNQP. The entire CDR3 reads CASSYKGVNQPQYF.

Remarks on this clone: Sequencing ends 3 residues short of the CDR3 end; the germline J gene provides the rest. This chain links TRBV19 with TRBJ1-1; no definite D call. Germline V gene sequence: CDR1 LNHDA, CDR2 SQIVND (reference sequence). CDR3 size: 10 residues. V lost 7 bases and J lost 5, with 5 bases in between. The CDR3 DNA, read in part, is TGTGCCAGTAATCGTACTGAA. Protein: CASNRTE. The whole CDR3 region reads CASNRTEAFF.

The CDR3 bases that were read are TGTGCCAGCAGTGTGGCGAGGGAAGGGGTGACAGATACG. It codes for CASSVAREGVTDT. In full, the CDR3 reads CASSVAREGVTDTQYF. The chain couples TRBV6-1 to TRBJ2-3; D assignment may be TRBD1 or TRBD2 (5 bases each). The read halts 3 residues ahead of the CDR3 end, with the missing end drawn from the germline J gene. The germline gives CDR1 MNHNS, CDR2 SASEGT. V was shortened by 4 bases and J by 3 bases, with 17 bases between the two germline ends. This CDR3 spans 16 amino acids.

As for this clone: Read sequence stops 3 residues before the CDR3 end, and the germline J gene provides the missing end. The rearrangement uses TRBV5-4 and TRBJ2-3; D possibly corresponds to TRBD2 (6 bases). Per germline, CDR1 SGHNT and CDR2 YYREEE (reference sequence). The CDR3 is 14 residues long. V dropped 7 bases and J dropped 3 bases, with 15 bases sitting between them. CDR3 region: CASALGGVTDTQYF. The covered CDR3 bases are TGTGCCAGCGCTTTGGGGGGAGTGACAGATACG.

CDR3 loop: CAISLAGPTDTQYF. The sequenced part of the CDR3 DNA is TGTGCCATCAGTCTAGCGGGTCCCACAGATACG. This chain uses TRBV10-3 with TRBJ2-3; TRBD2 agrees at 8 bases. The read ends 3 residues shy of where the CDR3 ends; the end is completed using the germline J gene. V was pared by 5 bases and J by 2 bases, with 3 bases of the junction left unmatched. Germline CDR1 and CDR2: ENHRY and SYGVKD. The CDR3 runs 14 residues.

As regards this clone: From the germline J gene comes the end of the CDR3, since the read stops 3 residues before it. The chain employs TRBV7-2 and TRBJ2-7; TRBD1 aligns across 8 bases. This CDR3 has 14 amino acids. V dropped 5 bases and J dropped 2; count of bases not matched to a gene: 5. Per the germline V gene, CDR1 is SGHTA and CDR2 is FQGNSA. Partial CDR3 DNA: TGTGCCAGCAGCGTCCAGGGGGCGGCCTACGAG. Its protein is CASSVQGAAYE. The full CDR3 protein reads CASSVQGAAYEQYF.

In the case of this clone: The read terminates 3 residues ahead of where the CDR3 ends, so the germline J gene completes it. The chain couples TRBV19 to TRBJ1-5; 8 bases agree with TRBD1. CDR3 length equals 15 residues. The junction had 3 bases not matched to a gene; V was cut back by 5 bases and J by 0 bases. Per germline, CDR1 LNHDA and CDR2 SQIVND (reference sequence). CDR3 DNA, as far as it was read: TGTGCCAGTAGTCGACAGGGGTATAGCAATCAGCCC. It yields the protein CASSRQGYSNQP. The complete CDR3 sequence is CASSRQGYSNQPQHF.